The present entry profiles one T cell receptor beta chain with its context. The sample originates from a study of blood T cell repertoires in COVID-19. For the study at large: Samples taken during acute and convalescent COVID-19 were collected in the United States, Italy and Spain. The analysed material was cDNA or gDNA that came from T cells, B-cell-depleted T cells, or PBMCs.

In the original analysis: Amplification of reference gene primers was used by the study to estimate nucleated cell counts. TCRdb's copy holds only in-frame clones and misses some; the assay was immunoSEQ multiplex PCR. The V and J calls and clone size come from that table; D and trimming were worked out from the DNA. The sample holds over 60,000 clones, about nine tenths seen once. Germline CDR1 is MNHEY and CDR2 is SMNVEV (reference sequence). The CDR3 runs 15 residues. V was trimmed by 7 bases and J by 2 bases, leaving 17 bases between them. Sequenced sample: peripheral blood. The V call is TRBV27, the J call TRBJ1-2, with a weak D call TRBD1 (6 bases). The TCR comes from a man between 65 and 85 years old with active or convalescent COVID-19. CDR3 region: CASTPRAGENYGYTF. The CDR3, as DNA: TGTGCCAGCACCCCCCGGGCAGGGGAAAACTATGGCTACACCTTC.